This T cell receptor beta chain was documented in a study of CD8+ T cells in alopecia areata. V lost 4 bases to trimming and J lost 9 bases, with 16 bases between them. Germline CDR1 is LGHNA and CDR2 is YSLEER. The CDR3 length is 14 residues. The authors extracted RNA and reverse transcribed it into cDNA as the sequencing template. Method: immunoSEQ multiplex PCR; TCRdb's copy keeps in-frame clones and lacks some. In the table there are roughly 64,000 clones, about 44% of which are singletons. The receptor was derived from a human donor with alopecia areata. Specimen: NKG2D-low CD8+ T cells sorted from blood. This chain uses TRBV4-3 with TRBJ2-1; the D gene is possibly TRBD1 (5 bases). The CDR3 reads CASSRRGDTGEQFF. Here the CDR3 DNA reads TGCGCCAGCAGCCGAAGGGGCGACACCGGTGAGCAGTTCTTC.